This T cell receptor beta chain is drawn from a study of radiotherapy plus CTLA-4 blockade in lung cancer. Notes on the study in general: After treatment with radiotherapy plus ipilimumab, TCR clones that came from the tumor expanded in blood.

Libraries were prepared by immunoSEQ multiplex PCR; TCRdb keeps only in-frame clonotypes and omits some of them. The top ten clones hold about 8% of a sample with roughly 55,000 clones, about 72% of them seen once. The germline V gene has CDR1 MDHEN and CDR2 SYDVKM. J lost 9 bases, V lost 7 bases, and 7 bases had no gene match. The length of the CDR3 is 14 residues. This clone appeared a few times. Antigen unknown. Source: peripheral blood, taken from a patient treated with radiotherapy plus ipilimumab. V and J are TRBV28 and TRBJ2-1; TRBD2 matches at 12 bases. This receptor was obtained from a human donor with non-small cell lung cancer whose response to radiotherapy plus ipilimumab could not be evaluated. CDR3 bases: TGTGCCAGCACCCCAGGACTAGCGGGGCGTGAGCAGTTCTTC. It yields the protein CASTPGLAGREQFF.